These T cell receptor beta chains were read from a single sample in a study of cytomegalovirus exposure and HLA in healthy donors. Profiled with immunoSEQ multiplex PCR; TCRdb holds only in-frame clones, not every one. This sample has over 100,000 clones, with approximately 64% found just once. The sample taken for sequencing was PBMCs. The source is a woman aged 40 to 50 in good health and CMV-seronegative. Each CDR3 is given with its conserved first and last residue. A D gene is named only where the DNA matches it firmly. Where a row states a size, it is once, few, many or the class of an expanded clone; other rows omit it.

TGTGCCAGCAGGTCAAAAAGCGGGGGGGCTTACGAGCAGTACTTC	CASRSKSGGAYEQYF	TRBD2	.	TRBJ2-7	TRBV7-3
TGTGCCAGCAGTGAGGTGGGACAGGGGGCAGATACGCAGTATTTT	CASSEVGQGADTQYF	TRBD1	few	TRBJ2-3	TRBV6-1
TGTGCCAGCAGCCGCCAGAGGGCCGGCCTCGGCAATCAGCCCCAGCATTTT	CASSRQRAGLGNQPQHF	.	.	TRBJ1-5	TRBV13
TGTGCCAGCAGCTGGGGCATCTACACTGAAGCTTTCTTT	CASSWGIYTEAFF	.	.	TRBJ1-1	TRBV7-2
TGTGCCAGCAGCCCGCCCCTTAGCACCGGGGAGCTGTTTTTT	CASSPPLSTGELFF	.	.	TRBJ2-2	TRBV7-3
TGTGCCAGCAGCTCGGGACAGCACACTGGGGCCAACGTCCTGACTTTC	CASSSGQHTGANVLTF	TRBD1	.	TRBJ2-6	TRBV9
TGTGCCAGCAGCAGGGGGACAGGACTAACTAATGAAAAACTGTTTTTT	CASSRGTGLTNEKLFF	TRBD1	.	TRBJ1-4	TRBV7-9
TGTGCCAGCCGTTCCCCCTACAGTGAGGGATATGGCTACACCTTC	CASRSPYSEGYGYTF	.	.	TRBJ1-2	TRBV18
TGTGCCAGCTCACGTCAGGGAAACACTGAAGCTTTCTTT	CASSRQGNTEAFF	.	few	TRBJ1-1	TRBV18
TGTGCCAGCAGCCAGGCAGGATCGGCTGGAAACACCATATATTTT	CASSQAGSAGNTIYF	.	.	TRBJ1-3	TRBV4-2
TGTGCCAGCAGCGTTCTAGCGGGACTCTACAATGAGCAGTTCTTC	CASSVLAGLYNEQFF	TRBD2	few	TRBJ2-1	TRBV9
TGCGCCAGCACTTGGGGGCCCAGGGAGACCCAGTACTTC	CASTWGPRETQYF	.	few	TRBJ2-5	TRBV5-1
TGTGCCAGCAGCTTGGAGTGGTCGGGTAACACTGAAGCTTTCTTT	CASSLEWSGNTEAFF	.	.	TRBJ1-1	TRBV5-8
TGTGCCAGCACCGAAGGGGCATCCCCTGTGGTGTTT	CASTEGASPVVF	.	few	TRBJ1-1	TRBV7-3
TGTGCCAGCAGCTTGGGCAGTTCTCCCTACAATGAGCAGTTCTTC	CASSLGSSPYNEQFF	.	.	TRBJ2-1	TRBV7-3
TGTGCCAGCTCACCACTTGGGACAGGCTTTGAAGCTTTCTTT	CASSPLGTGFEAFF	TRBD1	.	TRBJ1-1	TRBV18
TGCGCCAGCAGCCAAGAGGCCACAGACAATGAGCAGTTCTTC	CASSQEATDNEQFF	.	.	TRBJ2-1	TRBV4-1
TGTGCCAGCAGCTCCCTCAGGGGAGATACCGGGGAGCTGTTTTTT	CASSSLRGDTGELFF	.	.	TRBJ2-2	TRBV7-9
TGTGCCAGCAGCTCGAGGGGGCCAGAGACCCAGTACTTC	CASSSRGPETQYF	TRBD1	.	TRBJ2-5	TRBV7-9
TGTGCCAGCAGTACAGGCAGTCACAGCTCTGGAAACACCATATATTTT	CASSTGSHSSGNTIYF	.	.	TRBJ1-3	TRBV28
TGTGCCAGCAGCTTGGCCGTCAGACAGGGAAATTTGGATGGCTACACCTTC	CASSLAVRQGNLDGYTF	TRBD1	.	TRBJ1-2	TRBV5-5
TGCGCCAGCAGCCGTCCGGGGAATGAAAAACTGTTTTTT	CASSRPGNEKLFF	.	.	TRBJ1-4	TRBV5-1
TGTGCCAGCAGCCGACAGGGGCTCGAGGAAAAACTGTTTTTT	CASSRQGLEEKLFF	TRBD1	.	TRBJ1-4	TRBV9
TGTGCCAGCAGCTTCGGACAGCACCAAGAGACCCAGTACTTC	CASSFGQHQETQYF	.	.	TRBJ2-5	TRBV7-2
TGTGCCAGCAGCTCCAGCGGGGCGAACACCGGGGAGCTGTTTTTT	CASSSSGANTGELFF	TRBD2	.	TRBJ2-2	TRBV9
TGTGCCAGCAGCTTGGTTCTAGGCACCTACGAGCAGTACTTC	CASSLVLGTYEQYF	.	.	TRBJ2-7	TRBV5-5
TGTGCCAGCAAAGGGGCGGGGTACAATGAGCAGTTCTTC	CASKGAGYNEQFF	.	.	TRBJ2-1	TRBV27
TGTGCCTGGAGAATAGTATCCATCTCCTACAATGAGCAGTTCTTC	CAWRIVSISYNEQFF	.	.	TRBJ2-1	TRBV30
TGTGCCAGTAGTATCGGCCCAGCGGGACCGGGGGAAAATGAGCAGTTCTTC	CASSIGPAGPGENEQFF	TRBD2	.	TRBJ2-1	TRBV19
TGCGCCAGCAGCTTGGTACAGGGGGCGGCCGAGCAGTACTTC	CASSLVQGAAEQYF	TRBD1	few	TRBJ2-7	TRBV5-1
TGTGCCAGCAGCAGAGGGACATTGGACACCGGGGAGCTGTTTTTT	CASSRGTLDTGELFF	.	.	TRBJ2-2	TRBV5-5
TGTGCCAGCAGTACAGGATTCAATCAGCCCCAGCATTTT	CASSTGFNQPQHF	.	.	TRBJ1-5	TRBV27
TGTGCCAGCAGCGACATGACAGGGGGCCCTCCCACTGAAGCTTTCTTT	CASSDMTGGPPTEAFF	TRBD1	.	TRBJ1-1	TRBV5-6
TGTGCCTGGAGCTCGGACAGGGGGCGAAGACTACCCCTCCACTTT	CAWSSDRGRRLPLHF	TRBD1	.	TRBJ1-6	TRBV30
TGTGCCAGCACTACAGGGTTCAGCTATGGCTACACCTTC	CASTTGFSYGYTF	.	few	TRBJ1-2	TRBV6-5
TGTGCCAGCAGTGAACTAATCACAGGCCGAGCTTTCTTT	CASSELITGRAFF	.	.	TRBJ1-1	TRBV6-1
TGTGCCACCAGCAGAGACTACCCCACCAGGGATACCGGGGAGCTGTTTTTT	CATSRDYPTRDTGELFF	.	.	TRBJ2-2	TRBV15
TGTGCCAGCAGTGAGACCGGGGGTCGGGTGGAGCCCCAGCATTTT	CASSETGGRVEPQHF	.	.	TRBJ1-5	TRBV2
TGCGCCAGCAGCTTGACCTATCTGCACGAGCAGTACTTC	CASSLTYLHEQYF	.	.	TRBJ2-7	TRBV5-1
TGTGCCAGCACTGTGACAGTCGGCAATCAGCCCCAGCATTTT	CASTVTVGNQPQHF	.	.	TRBJ1-5	TRBV6-1
TGCGCCAGCATGCGGGCAGATACGCAGTATTTT	CASMRADTQYF	.	.	TRBJ2-3	TRBV10-2
TGTGCCAGCAGCTCCCCCGGCGCAGGGGGGCACATTCAGTACTTC	CASSSPGAGGHIQYF	.	.	TRBJ2-4	TRBV11-2
TGTGCCAGCCGGGGACAGGGTGAAGGGGGGATTCAGCCCCAGCATTTT	CASRGQGEGGIQPQHF	TRBD1	.	TRBJ1-5	TRBV2
TGTGCCAGCACCCGCAGGGGGAGTAAAGAAAAACTGTTTTTT	CASTRRGSKEKLFF	TRBD1	.	TRBJ1-4	TRBV2
TGCGCCAGCAGTAGAGCTCCGGGTACCCAAGAGACCCAGTACTTC	CASSRAPGTQETQYF	.	.	TRBJ2-5	TRBV5-1
TGTGCCACCGCGACTATGAAGGGTCAGCCCCAGCATTTT	CATATMKGQPQHF	.	few	TRBJ1-5	TRBV2